The 30 T cell receptor beta chains below all came from one sample that was sequenced in a study of blood T cell repertoires in COVID-19. TCRdb's copy holds only in-frame clones and misses some; the assay was immunoSEQ multiplex PCR. The sample includes roughly 56,000 clones, 90% of them seen just once. Sequences were obtained from peripheral blood. The source is a man aged 55 to 70 with active COVID-19.

The V and J genes are TRBV7-9 and TRBJ2-2; 9 bases match TRBD1. Germline assignment: CDR1 SEHNR and CDR2 FQNEAQ (reference sequence). V dropped 4 bases and J dropped 2; count of bases not matched to a gene: 2. The CDR3 is 15 amino acids. The CDR3 sequence is CASSWTGVNTGELFF. The CDR3 DNA follows: TGTGCCAGCAGCTGGACAGGGGTCAACACCGGGGAGCTGTTTTTT.

This sequence joins TRBV27 and TRBJ2-4, with 9 bases matching TRBD2. Germline values: CDR1 MNHEY, CDR2 SMNVEV (reference sequence). Trimming removed 2 bases from V and 1 base from J; junction bases left unmatched: 12. This CDR3 spans 19 amino acids. CDR3 loop: CASSLRASGRSLAKNIQYF. The CDR3 DNA is TGTGCCAGCAGTTTACGAGCCAGCGGGAGGTCCCTCGCCAAAAACATTCAGTACTTC.

The gene calls are TRBV25-1 and TRBJ2-7; 11 bases fit TRBD1. V was pared by 3 bases and J by 7 bases, with 5 bases of the junction left unmatched. The germline CDR1 and CDR2 sequences are MGHDK and SYGVNS. The CDR3 is 14 amino acids. The CDR3 DNA reads as TGTGCCAGCAGTGACGGGACAGGGGGGAGGGAGCAGTACTTC. Translated: CASSDGTGGREQYF.

This chain connects TRBV19 to TRBJ1-2; the D is unclear. Trimming cost V 2 bases and J 8 bases, with 6 bases left between them. Germline loops: CDR1 LNHDA, CDR2 SQIVND (reference sequence). The CDR3 spans 11 residues. The DNA for the CDR3 is TGTGCCAGTAGTATAAGAGAGGGCTACACCTTC. Its translation: CASSIREGYTF. Using reference TRBV19 and TRBJ1-2 for the parts outside the CDR3, the full variable domain is DGGITQSPKYLFRKEGQNVTLSCEQNLNHDAMYWYRQDPGQGLRLIYYSQIVNDFQKGDIAEGYSVSREKKESFPLTVTSAQKNPTAFYLCASSIREGYTFGSGTRLTVV.

The chain recombines TRBV19 with TRBJ2-7, with TRBD1 identical over 7 bases. This CDR3 is 14 amino acids long. The V and J ends lost 7 bases and 1 base, in that order; junction bases with no gene match: 7. Germline CDR1 and CDR2: LNHDA and SQIVND (reference sequence). CDR3 in amino acids: CASNPGQPSYEQYF. The CDR3 DNA reads as TGTGCCAGTAATCCGGGACAGCCATCCTACGAGCAGTACTTC.

The chain recombines TRBV9 with TRBJ2-1; D unresolved. Trimming pared 1 base from V and 9 bases from J, leaving 14 bases between. The CDR3 is 14 amino acids. Germline V gene data show CDR1 as SGDLS and CDR2 as YYNGEE. CDR3 in amino acids: CASSVIASVREQFF. Written as DNA, the CDR3 is TGTGCCAGCAGCGTAATAGCATCCGTACGTGAGCAGTTCTTC.

CDR3 bases: TGTGCCAGCAGCTTAGGTGGGACAGGATCCACAGATACGCAGTATTTT. As protein: CASSLGGTGSTDTQYF. This chain connects TRBV7-6 to TRBJ2-3, with 8 positions matching TRBD1. Germline values: CDR1 SGHVS, CDR2 FNYEAQ. The CDR3 has 16 amino acids. The V segment lost 1 base and the J segment 2 bases; nucleotides outside the gene matches: 5.

The rearrangement joins TRBV28 to TRBJ2-2; 7 bases fit TRBD2. With V trimmed by 7 bases and J by 6 bases, 11 bases remained unmatched. Germline CDR1 reads MDHEN; CDR2 reads SYDVKM. The CDR3 is 15 amino acids. CDR3 sequence: CASIWGRALPGELFF. The CDR3 DNA sequence: TGTGCCAGCATTTGGGGGAGGGCCCTTCCCGGGGAGCTGTTTTTT.

This chain joins TRBV18 and TRBJ1-1, with 7 positions matching TRBD1. CDR1 is KGHSH, CDR2 LQKENI, per germline. CDR3 length: 14 amino acids. The J segment lost 1 base and the V segment lost 8 bases, leaving 7 bases of the junction unmatched. CDR3 sequence (DNA): TGTGCCAGCACCCCGGGACAGAAGAACACTGAAGCTTTCTTT. Translating gives CASTPGQKNTEAFF.

The rearrangement links TRBV28 to TRBJ2-5, with 9 nucleotides matching TRBD1. The CDR3 is 15 amino acids. Germline trimming cut 6 bases from V and 5 bases from J; bases unmatched to any gene: 10. The germline CDR1 and CDR2 sequences are MDHEN and SYDVKM. This CDR3 reads CASSHPGTGMETQYF. The CDR3 region has the DNA TGTGCCAGCAGCCATCCCGGGACAGGGATGGAGACCCAGTACTTC.

The V and J genes are TRBV7-8 and TRBJ1-5; tentative D call: TRBD1 (6 bases). This CDR3 is 16 amino acids long. CDR1 SGHVS and CDR2 FQNEAQ come from the germline V gene. Trimming removed 3 bases at V and 1 base at J, with 13 bases between. The CDR3 nucleotides are TGTGCCAGCAGCTTCACCAGGGGTCGAAGCAATCAGCCCCAGCATTTT. It translates to CASSFTRGRSNQPQHF.

V usage is TRBV9 and J usage is TRBJ2-3, with D possibly matching TRBD2 (6 bases). Between the trimmed V and J ends, which lost 3 bases and 2 bases, there was a span of 13 bases. CDR3 length: 15 amino acids. Germline assignment: CDR1 SGDLS and CDR2 YYNGEE. CDR3 residues: CASSAGTSYTDTQYF. The DNA for the CDR3 is TGTGCCAGCAGCGCCGGGACTTCATACACAGATACGCAGTATTTT.

V usage is TRBV29-1 and J usage is TRBJ2-5, with D possibly TRBD1 on 5 matching bases. The CDR3 spans 14 residues. Germline V gene lookup returns CDR1 SQVTM and CDR2 ANQGSEA. Deletions cut 0 bases from V and 5 bases from J, with 13 bases between. The CDR3 is CSVEDPGARETQYF. DNA of the CDR3: TGCAGCGTTGAAGATCCTGGGGCCCGGGAGACCCAGTACTTC.

The gene calls are TRBV7-6 and TRBJ1-1; TRBD1 is a possible D gene (5 bases). V was pared by 1 base and J by 6 bases, with 9 bases between. CDR3 length equals 13 residues. Germline V gene data show CDR1 as SGHVS and CDR2 as FNYEAQ. CDR3 in DNA: TGTGCCAGCAGCTTAGAGGGAGGGGCTGAAGCTTTCTTT. Translation gives CASSLEGGAEAFF.

This chain links TRBV19 with TRBJ2-7; 9 bases are shared with TRBD1. Per germline, CDR1 LNHDA and CDR2 SQIVND (reference sequence). The CDR3 is 20 residues long. V was clipped by 3 bases and J by 2 bases; unmatched bases: 20. CDR3 amino acids: CASSMFFGLKRGDRAYEQYF. The CDR3 DNA reads as TGTGCCAGTAGTATGTTTTTCGGCTTAAAACGTGGGGACAGGGCCTACGAGCAGTACTTC. The whole variable domain, remainder taken from reference TRBV19 and TRBJ2-7, is DGGITQSPKYLFRKEGQNVTLSCEQNLNHDAMYWYRQDPGQGLRLIYYSQIVNDFQKGDIAEGYSVSREKKESFPLTVTSAQKNPTAFYLCASSMFFGLKRGDRAYEQYFGPGTRLTVT.

The rearrangement uses TRBV4-2 and TRBJ2-4; 8 bases fit TRBD1. The CDR3 has 17 residues. Germline lookup yields CDR1 LGHNA and CDR2 YNFKEQ. The ends lost 2 bases at V and 0 bases at J; junction bases unmatched: 6. CDR3 bases: TGTGCCAGCAGCCAAACTGACAGGGGCCTAGCCAAAAACATTCAGTACTTC. Translated: CASSQTDRGLAKNIQYF.

This chain links TRBV28 with TRBJ2-7, with D possibly TRBD2 on 6 matching bases. CDR3 length: 14 amino acids. V lost 8 bases and J lost 2, with 16 bases in between. The V gene's germline CDR1 is MDHEN and CDR2 SYDVKM. The CDR3 here is CASGRRGLAYEQYF. The CDR3 DNA sequence: TGTGCCAGCGGGCGCCGGGGGTTGGCCTACGAGCAGTACTTC.

In this sample, this clone turned up a few times. The chain links TRBV5-1 to TRBJ2-1, with a weak D call TRBD1 (6 bases). The CDR3 is 15 residues long. Trimming removed 4 bases at V and 6 bases at J, with 17 bases between. CDR1 and CDR2 (germline): SGHRS, YFSETQ. The CDR3 here is CASSDRGSSRNEQFF. The CDR3 bases are TGCGCCAGCAGCGATAGGGGGTCTAGCCGCAATGAGCAGTTCTTC.

The V gene is TRBV19, the J gene TRBJ1-5; D possibly corresponds to TRBD1 (6 bases). This CDR3 has 12 amino acids. With 6 bases removed from V and 5 bases from J, the gap between germline ends came to 8 bases. From germline, CDR1 is LNHDA and CDR2 SQIVND (reference sequence). CDR3 DNA sequence: TGTGCCAGTAGCACAGGGTATCAGCCCCAGCATTTT. It specifies CASSTGYQPQHF.

The chain carries TRBV9 and TRBJ2-2; 7 bases map to TRBD2. The CDR3 extends over 15 amino acids. V lost 5 bases to trimming and J lost 6 bases; unmatched junction nucleotides: 10. The germline CDR1 and CDR2 sequences are SGDLS and YYNGEE. The CDR3 nucleotides are TGTGCCAGCAGGGCCGGGGGGTTTCAATCCGGGGAGCTGTTTTTT. Protein product: CASRAGGFQSGELFF.

The V gene is TRBV5-1, the J gene TRBJ2-3; the match to TRBD2 covers 10 bases. The V and J ends lost 0 bases and 0 bases, in that order; junction bases with no gene match: 10. Germline CDR1 SGHRS, CDR2 YFSETQ. The CDR3 totals 19 residues. The CDR3 sequence: CASSLEGLAGASSTDTQYF. CDR3 coding DNA: TGCGCCAGCAGCTTGGAGGGGCTAGCGGGGGCCTCTAGCACAGATACGCAGTATTTT.

Worth noting for this clone: One end of the junction varies from germline; a read error may be responsible. The chain couples TRBV7-7 to TRBJ2-3, with D perhaps TRBD1 (6 bases). From germline, CDR1 is SSHAT and CDR2 FNYEAQ (reference sequence). This CDR3 contains 15 residues. The CDR3 DNA reads TGTGCTAGCAGCGCAGGACAGTCTAGCACAGATACGCAGTATTTT. It is translated as CASSAGQSSTDTQYF.

The rearrangement links TRBV3-1 (or the pseudogene TRBV3-2) to TRBJ1-1, with a tentative D call TRBD1 (5 bases). V lost 3 bases to trimming and J lost 4 bases, with 15 bases between them. The CDR3 spans 15 residues. Germline lookup yields CDR1 LGHDT and CDR2 YNNKEL (reference sequence). The CDR3 DNA reads TGTGCCAGCAGCCATTTAGGGGTAGGATTCACTGAAGCTTTCTTT. Its protein is CASSHLGVGFTEAFF.

This rearrangement joins TRBV9 to TRBJ2-3; the match to TRBD1 covers 9 bases. The CDR3 has 16 residues. Per germline, CDR1 SGDLS and CDR2 YYNGEE. The junction had 6 bases not matched to a gene; V was cut back by 0 bases and J by 4 bases. The CDR3 nucleotides read TGTGCCAGCAGCGTAGATCTCTGGACAGGGGCAGATACGCAGTATTTT. It is translated as CASSVDLWTGADTQYF.

This chain links TRBV18 with TRBJ2-7; no definite D call. CDR1 and CDR2 from the germline V gene are KGHSH and LQKENI. Trimming left V 1 base short and J 6 bases short, with 10 bases between. CDR3 length: 13 residues. CDR3 sequence reads: CASSPRERAEQYF. Written as DNA, the CDR3 is TGTGCCAGCTCACCACGAGAAAGAGCCGAGCAGTACTTC. Full variable domain (missing parts from reference TRBV18 and TRBJ2-7): NAGVMQNPRHLVRRRGQEARLRCSPMKGHSHVYWYRQLPEEGLKFMVYLQKENIIDESGMPKERFSAEFPKEGPSILRIQQVVRGDSAAYFCASSPRERAEQYFGPGTRLTVT.

The rearrangement joins TRBV29-1 to TRBJ2-3, with D possibly TRBD1 on 6 matching bases. Trimming pared 4 bases from V and 0 bases from J, leaving 11 bases between. The CDR3 loop spans 14 amino acids. Germline CDR1 and CDR2: SQVTM and ANQGSEA. The CDR3 protein is CSVAAGVSTDTQYF. The CDR3 DNA reads TGCAGCGTTGCAGCAGGGGTAAGCACAGATACGCAGTATTTT.

The chain employs TRBV24-1 and TRBJ2-1; TRBD1 matches at 8 bases. V shed 6 bases and J 0 bases; nucleotides not matched to a gene: 6. This CDR3 has 16 amino acids. Germline-derived CDR1 and CDR2 are KGHDR and SFDVKD. DNA of the CDR3: TGTGCCACCAGTCCCCGACAGGGGCGCTCCTACAATGAGCAGTTCTTC. The encoded protein is CATSPRQGRSYNEQFF.

J is TRBJ2-5 and V is TRBV27; the D is unclear. V shed 5 bases and J shed 2 bases, with 9 bases lying between them. The CDR3 has 13 residues. Germline V gene data show CDR1 as MNHEY and CDR2 as SMNVEV (reference sequence). The CDR3 loop is CASSPRPQETQYF. The CDR3 DNA reads TGTGCCAGCAGTCCGAGGCCTCAAGAGACCCAGTACTTC.

This clone was counted a single time. The chain carries TRBV7-2 and TRBJ2-3; D may be TRBD1 (6 bases). The V end was cut by 1 base, the J end by 4 bases, with 15 bases between. Germline CDR1 reads SGHTA; CDR2 reads FQGNSA. This CDR3 region has 16 residues. CDR3 loop: CASSLGRGVRADTQYF. Here the CDR3 DNA reads TGTGCCAGCAGCTTAGGCAGGGGAGTCCGAGCAGATACGCAGTATTTT.

The count of this clone is one. The chain combines TRBV5-1 with TRBJ2-1; 11 bases fit TRBD2. Unmatched junction bases numbered 2, after V lost 2 bases and J lost 1 base. CDR1 and CDR2 from the germline V gene are SGHRS and YFSETQ. CDR3 size: 16 residues. CDR3 sequence reads: CASSFTSGGSYNEQFF. The CDR3, as DNA: TGCGCCAGCAGCTTCACTAGCGGGGGATCCTACAATGAGCAGTTCTTC.